Detailed here is one T cell receptor beta chain. The antigen is unknown. These data come from a study of response to subunit inactivated influenza vaccine. TCRdb called the RT-PCR reads again in MiXCR, with one record for every CDR3 protein. The sample shows some 300,000 distinct CDR3 sequences, roughly 22% of them seen only once. Trimming took 3 bases from V and 0 from J; bases not matched to a gene: 16. This CDR3 contains 19 residues. Germline V gives CDR1 MDHEN, CDR2 SYDVKM. Whole-study findings and limits: The authors proposed limited new T cell recruitment per seasonal influenza vaccination.

The clonotype originates from a man aged 45 to 75 who received an inactivated influenza vaccine. The rearrangement uses TRBV28 and TRBJ2-5; 7 bases agree with TRBD1. The sequences come from PBMCs from blood, collected approximately 22 months after vaccination. CDR3 protein: CASSFWSGTDALDQETQYF. The DNA of the CDR3 is TGTGCCAGCAGTTTTTGGTCGGGGACAGATGCCCTCGACCAAGAGACCCAGTACTTC.